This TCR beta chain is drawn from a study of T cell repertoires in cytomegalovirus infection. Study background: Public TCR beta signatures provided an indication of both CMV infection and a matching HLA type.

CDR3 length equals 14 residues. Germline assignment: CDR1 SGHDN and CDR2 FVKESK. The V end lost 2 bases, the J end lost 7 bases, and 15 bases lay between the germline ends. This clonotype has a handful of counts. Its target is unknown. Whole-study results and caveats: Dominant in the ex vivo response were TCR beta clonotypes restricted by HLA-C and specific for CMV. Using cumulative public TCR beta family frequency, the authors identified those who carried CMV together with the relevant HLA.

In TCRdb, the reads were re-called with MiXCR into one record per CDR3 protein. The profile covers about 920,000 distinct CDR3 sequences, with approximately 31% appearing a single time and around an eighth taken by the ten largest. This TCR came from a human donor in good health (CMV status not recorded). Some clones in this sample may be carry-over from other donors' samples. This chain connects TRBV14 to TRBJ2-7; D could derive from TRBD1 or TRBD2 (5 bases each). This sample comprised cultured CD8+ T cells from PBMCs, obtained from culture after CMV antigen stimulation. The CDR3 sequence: CASSQLGAEGEQYV. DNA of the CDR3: TGTGCCAGCAGCCAACTCGGGGCCGAGGGGGAGCAGTACGTC.